This T cell receptor (beta chain) originates from a study of CD8+ T cells in alopecia areata. In the study overall: Each day, treated patients took oral tofacitinib twice, at 5 to 10 mg per dose. Treatment with tofacitinib (6 to 18 months) was followed by 6 months off drug.

Regarding the study as a whole: There were also resident alphabeta T cells of normal skin sequenced in scalp samples.

Lesional scalp punch biopsies and peripheral blood were collected from alopecia areata patients. Concerning this clone: What it recognizes is unknown. Other DNA sequences in the sample encode the same CDR3.

Trimming took 7 bases from V and 3 from J, leaving 18 bases between them. Germline V CDR1 and CDR2: GTSNPN, SVGIG (reference sequence). The CDR3 spans 14 residues. The authors extracted RNA and reverse transcribed it into cDNA as the sequencing template. Generated by immunoSEQ multiplex PCR, the TCRdb table keeps only in-frame clones and is missing some. The repertoire holds 130,000 to 150,000 clones, over 80% seen once, with roughly 15% in the top ten. The chain combines TRBV30 with TRBJ1-2, with D perhaps TRBD1 (6 bases). Sequencing was performed on CD8+ T cells sorted from blood, taken at week 0. The sequence derives from a human donor with alopecia areata. CDR3 in amino acids: CASERTAFHYGYTF. The CDR3 DNA is TGTGCCTCAGAAAGGACAGCATTTCACTATGGCTACACCTTC.